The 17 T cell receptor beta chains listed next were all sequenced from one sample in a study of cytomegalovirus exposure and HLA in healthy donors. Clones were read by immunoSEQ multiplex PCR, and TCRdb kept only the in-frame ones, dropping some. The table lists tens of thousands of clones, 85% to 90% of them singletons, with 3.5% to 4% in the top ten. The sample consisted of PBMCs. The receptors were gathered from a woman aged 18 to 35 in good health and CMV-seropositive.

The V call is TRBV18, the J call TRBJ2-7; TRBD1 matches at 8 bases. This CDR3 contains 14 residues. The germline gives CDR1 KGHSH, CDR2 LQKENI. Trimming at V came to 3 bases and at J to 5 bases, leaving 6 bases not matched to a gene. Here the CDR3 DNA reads TGTGCCAGCTCACCGGACAGGGTTAAGGACGAGCAGTACTTC. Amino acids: CASSPDRVKDEQYF. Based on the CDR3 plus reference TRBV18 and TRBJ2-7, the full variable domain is NAGVMQNPRHLVRRRGQEARLRCSPMKGHSHVYWYRQLPEEGLKFMVYLQKENIIDESGMPKERFSAEFPKEGPSILRIQQVVRGDSAAYFCASSPDRVKDEQYFGPGTRLTVT.

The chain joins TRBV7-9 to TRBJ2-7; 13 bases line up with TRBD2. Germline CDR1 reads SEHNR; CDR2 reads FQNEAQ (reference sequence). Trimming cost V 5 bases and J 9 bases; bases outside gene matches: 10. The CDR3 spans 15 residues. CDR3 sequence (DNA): TGTGCCAGCAGCCCCGGGACTAGCGGGACCCTAGGGCAGTACTTC. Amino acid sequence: CASSPGTSGTLGQYF. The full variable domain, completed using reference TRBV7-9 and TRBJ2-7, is DTGVSQNPRHKITKRGQNVTFRCDPISEHNRLYWYRQTLGQGPEFLTYFQNEAQLEKSRLLSDRFSAERPKGSFSTLEIQRTEQGDSAMYLCASSPGTSGTLGQYFGPGTRLTVT.

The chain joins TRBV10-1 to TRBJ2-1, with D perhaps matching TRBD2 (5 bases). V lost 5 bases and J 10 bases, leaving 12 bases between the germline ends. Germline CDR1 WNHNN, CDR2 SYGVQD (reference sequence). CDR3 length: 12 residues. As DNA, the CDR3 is TGCGCCAGCAGTCTAGGACTCTCCGAGCAGTTCTTC. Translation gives CASSLGLSEQFF.

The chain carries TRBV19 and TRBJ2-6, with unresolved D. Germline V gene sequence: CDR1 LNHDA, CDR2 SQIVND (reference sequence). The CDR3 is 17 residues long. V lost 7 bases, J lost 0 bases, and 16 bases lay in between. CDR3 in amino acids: CASIRGHLDSGANVLTF. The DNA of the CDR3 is TGTGCCAGTATTCGCGGTCACTTGGACTCTGGGGCCAACGTCCTGACTTTC.

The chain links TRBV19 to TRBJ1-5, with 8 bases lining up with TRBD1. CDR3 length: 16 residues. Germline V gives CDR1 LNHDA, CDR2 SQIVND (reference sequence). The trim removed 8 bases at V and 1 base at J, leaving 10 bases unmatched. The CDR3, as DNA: TGTGCCAGTGAAGAGACAGGGGTTGGAAGCAATCAGCCCCAGCATTTT. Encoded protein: CASEETGVGSNQPQHF.

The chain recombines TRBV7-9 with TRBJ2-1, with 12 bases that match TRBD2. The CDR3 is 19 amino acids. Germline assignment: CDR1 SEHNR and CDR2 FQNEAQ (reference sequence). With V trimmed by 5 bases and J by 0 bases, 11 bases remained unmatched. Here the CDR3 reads CASSPPLQTSGSSYNEQFF. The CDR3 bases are TGTGCCAGCAGCCCCCCCCTTCAGACTAGCGGGAGCTCCTACAATGAGCAGTTCTTC.

CDR3 sequence (DNA): TGCGCCAGCAGCTTGGGTCAGGGAGGAGAGCAGTACTTC. Translating gives CASSLGQGGEQYF. The chain carries TRBV5-1 and TRBJ2-7; maybe TRBD2 (6 bases). V lost 0 bases and J 7 bases, leaving 11 bases between the germline ends. Germline V gives CDR1 SGHRS, CDR2 YFSETQ. The CDR3 spans 13 residues. Supplemented by reference TRBV5-1 and TRBJ2-7, the full variable domain reads KAGVTQTPRYLIKTRGQQVTLSCSPISGHRSVSWYQQTPGQGLQFLFEYFSETQRNKGNFPGRFSGRQFSNSRSEMNVSTLELGDSALYLCASSLGQGGEQYFGPGTRLTVT.

The DNA of the CDR3 is TGTGCCAGCAGCGTAGAGTTTAGGCAGGGGGAGACAGATACGCAGTATTTT. This translates into CASSVEFRQGETDTQYF. The V gene is TRBV9, the J gene TRBJ2-3; 7 bases map to TRBD1. Germline V gives CDR1 SGDLS, CDR2 YYNGEE. CDR3 length: 17 amino acids. V shed 0 bases and J 3 bases; nucleotides not matched to a gene: 10.

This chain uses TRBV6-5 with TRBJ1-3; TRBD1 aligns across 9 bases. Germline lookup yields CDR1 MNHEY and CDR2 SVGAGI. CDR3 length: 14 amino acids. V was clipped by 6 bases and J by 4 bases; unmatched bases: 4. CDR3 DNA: TGTGCCAGCAGGTACACAGGGGGCGGAAACACCATATATTTT. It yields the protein CASRYTGGGNTIYF.

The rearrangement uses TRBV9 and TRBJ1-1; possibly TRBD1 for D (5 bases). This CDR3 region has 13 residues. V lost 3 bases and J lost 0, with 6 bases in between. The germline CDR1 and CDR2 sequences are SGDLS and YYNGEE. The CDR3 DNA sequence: TGTGCCAGCAGCGAGACAGTGAACACTGAAGCTTTCTTT. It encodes CASSETVNTEAFF.

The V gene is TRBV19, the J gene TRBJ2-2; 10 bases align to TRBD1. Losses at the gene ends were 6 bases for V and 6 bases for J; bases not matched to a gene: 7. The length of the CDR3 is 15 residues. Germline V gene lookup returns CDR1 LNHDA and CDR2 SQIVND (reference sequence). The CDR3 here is CASSVTGQGPGELFF. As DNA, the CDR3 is TGTGCCAGTAGCGTTACGGGACAGGGGCCCGGGGAGCTGTTTTTT.

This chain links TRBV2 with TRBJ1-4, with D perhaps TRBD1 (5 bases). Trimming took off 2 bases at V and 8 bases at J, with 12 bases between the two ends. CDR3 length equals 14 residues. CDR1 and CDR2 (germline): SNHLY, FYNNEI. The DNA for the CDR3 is TGTGCCAGCAGTGAAATGCGGGGCACGGAAAAACTGTTTTTT. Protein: CASSEMRGTEKLFF.

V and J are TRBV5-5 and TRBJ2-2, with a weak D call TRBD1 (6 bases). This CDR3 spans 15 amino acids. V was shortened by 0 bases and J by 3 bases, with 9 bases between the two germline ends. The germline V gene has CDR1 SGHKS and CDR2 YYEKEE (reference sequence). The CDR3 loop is CASSLGDTHTGELFF. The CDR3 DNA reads TGTGCCAGCAGCTTGGGGGACACCCACACCGGGGAGCTGTTTTTT.

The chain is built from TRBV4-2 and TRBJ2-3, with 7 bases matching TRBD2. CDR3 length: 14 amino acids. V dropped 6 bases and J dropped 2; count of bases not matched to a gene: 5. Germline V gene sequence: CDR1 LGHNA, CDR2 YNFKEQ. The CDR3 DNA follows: TGTGCCAGCAGGGGGCTAGCGGTCACAGATACGCAGTATTTT. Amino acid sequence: CASRGLAVTDTQYF.

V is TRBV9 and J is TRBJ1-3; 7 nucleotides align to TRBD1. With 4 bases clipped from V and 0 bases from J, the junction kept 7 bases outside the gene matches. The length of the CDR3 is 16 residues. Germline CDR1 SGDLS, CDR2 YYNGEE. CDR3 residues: CASSTTGPGSGNTIYF. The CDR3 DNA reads TGTGCCAGCAGCACGACAGGGCCTGGCTCTGGAAACACCATATATTTT.

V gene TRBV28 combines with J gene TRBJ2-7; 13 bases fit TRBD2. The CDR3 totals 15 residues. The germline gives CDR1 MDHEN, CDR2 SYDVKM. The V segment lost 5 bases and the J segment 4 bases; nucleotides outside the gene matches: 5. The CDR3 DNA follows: TGTGCCAGCAGTCGGGGGACTAGCGGGATTTACGAGCAGTACTTC. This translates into CASSRGTSGIYEQYF.

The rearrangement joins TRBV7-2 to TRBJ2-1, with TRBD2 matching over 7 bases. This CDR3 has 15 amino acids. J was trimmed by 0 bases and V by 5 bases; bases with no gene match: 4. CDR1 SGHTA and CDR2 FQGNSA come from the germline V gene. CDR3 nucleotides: TGTGCCAGCAGCCCGCGGGAGAGCTCCTACAATGAGCAGTTCTTC. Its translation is CASSPRESSYNEQFF.